Listed below are T cell receptor beta chains from one sample, sequenced in a study of control samples from healthy donors and cancer patients. Assay: immunoSEQ multiplex PCR; the TCRdb copy retains only in-frame clones and omits some. The sample carries more than 45,000 clones, more than 85% recorded once. The specimen was PBMCs. The receptors here all came from a man aged 25 to 45 with colorectal cancer. The CDR3 runs from the conserved cysteine through the conserved F or W. The order of the fields is J gene, D gene, V gene, CDR3 DNA, CDR3 protein. The D gene is left open where the match is weak.

j_gene: TRBJ1-3; d_gene: NA; v_gene: TRBV19; CDR3nt: TGTGCCAGTAGTAGCGGCCGCTTCTCTGGAAACACCATATATTTT; CDR3aa: CASSSGRFSGNTIYF
j_gene: TRBJ2-1; d_gene: NA; v_gene: TRBV7-9; CDR3nt: TGTGCCAGCAGTACTACCGACTCCTCCTACAATGAGCAGTTCTTC; CDR3aa: CASSTTDSSYNEQFF
j_gene: TRBJ1-3; d_gene: NA; v_gene: TRBV9; CDR3nt: TGTGCCAGCAGCGTACGAACCCGGCTTGGGAACATATATTTT; CDR3aa: CASSVRTRLGNIYF
j_gene: TRBJ2-7; d_gene: TRBD2; v_gene: TRBV11-3; CDR3nt: TGTGCCAGCAGCTCTCTAGCGGGGGGCCCCTACGAGCAGTACTTC; CDR3aa: CASSSLAGGPYEQYF
j_gene: TRBJ1-2; d_gene: NA; v_gene: TRBV11-2; CDR3nt: TGTGCCAGCAGCTTAGACGGGTATAGGGGCTACACCTTC; CDR3aa: CASSLDGYRGYTF
j_gene: TRBJ2-5; d_gene: TRBD2; v_gene: TRBV30; CDR3nt: TGTGCCTGGGCCTCAGGGACTAGCGGGGCCGAGACCCAGTACTTC; CDR3aa: CAWASGTSGAETQYF
j_gene: TRBJ1-3; d_gene: NA; v_gene: TRBV25-1; CDR3nt: TGTGCCAGCAGTGAATGGGGGGACTCCTCTGGAAACACCATATATTTT; CDR3aa: CASSEWGDSSGNTIYF
j_gene: TRBJ1-2; d_gene: NA; v_gene: TRBV12-3/TRBV12-4; CDR3nt: TGTGCCAGCAGGGATCAGGGGAAGCATGGCTACACCTTC; CDR3aa: CASRDQGKHGYTF
j_gene: TRBJ2-3; d_gene: NA; v_gene: TRBV9; CDR3nt: TGTGCCAGCAGTGTGACAGACAGTAGCACAGATACGCAGTATTTT; CDR3aa: CASSVTDSSTDTQYF
j_gene: TRBJ1-2; d_gene: NA; v_gene: TRBV5-5; CDR3nt: TGTGCCAGCAGCTTTAACGGGGATCCTAACTATGGCTACACCTTC; CDR3aa: CASSFNGDPNYGYTF
j_gene: TRBJ1-2; d_gene: NA; v_gene: TRBV4-1; CDR3nt: TGCGCCAGCAGCCAAGTAAGCCTCGAGTGGGGCTACACCTTC; CDR3aa: CASSQVSLEWGYTF
j_gene: TRBJ1-1; d_gene: NA; v_gene: TRBV12-5; CDR3nt: TGTGCTAGTGGTTTGAACCGGCCTATGGGGGCTGAAGCTTTCTTT; CDR3aa: CASGLNRPMGAEAFF